The 10 T cell receptor beta chains reported below all come from one sample, sequenced in a study of OX40 agonist ivuxolimab in advanced cancers. TCRdb keeps only in-frame clones here, not all; method: immunoSEQ multiplex PCR. The profile shows 67,000 or so clones, 70% to 90% of them singletons. The material was CD4+ or CD8+ T cells sorted from blood, obtained in a trial of the OX40 agonist ivuxolimab. The receptors stem from an adult with an advanced solid tumor such as melanoma, head and neck, liver or kidney cancer.

This sequence joins TRBV4-2 and TRBJ2-3, with D unclear. The CDR3 length is 13 residues. The germline V and J ends were trimmed by 1 base and 1 base, with 3 bases remaining between them. Germline lookup yields CDR1 LGHNA and CDR2 YNFKEQ. DNA of the CDR3: TGTGCCAGCAGCCAAGCGGGCACAGATACGCAGTATTTT. It is translated as CASSQAGTDTQYF.

The chain recombines TRBV7-3 with TRBJ2-3, with D unclear. Germline CDR1 reads SGHTA; CDR2 reads FQGTGA. Trimming stripped 5 bases from V and 2 bases from J, with 8 bases between. CDR3 length: 13 residues. CDR3 sequence (DNA): TGTGCCAGCAGCCTGCGGAACACAGATACGCAGTATTTT. It is translated as CASSLRNTDTQYF.

The V and J genes are TRBV11-1 and TRBJ2-3, with TRBD2 matching over 8 bases. The CDR3 has 16 residues. V was clipped by 10 bases and J by 2 bases; unmatched bases: 14. CDR1 and CDR2 from the germline V gene are SGHAT and FQDESV (reference sequence). The CDR3 DNA follows: TGTGCCACCCTGGACCGAACTAGCGGTTCCACAGATACGCAGTATTTT. Residues: CATLDRTSGSTDTQYF.

This chain connects TRBV6-5 to TRBJ2-7; 13 bases line up with TRBD2. The CDR3 covers 14 residues. V shed 7 bases and J 9 bases; nucleotides not matched to a gene: 9. In germline, CDR1 is MNHEY, CDR2 SVGAGI. CDR3 sequence reads: CASTTGLAGEVQYF. The DNA for the CDR3 is TGTGCCAGCACCACCGGACTAGCGGGAGAGGTGCAGTACTTC.

The chain has TRBV25-1 and TRBJ2-7, with 9 bases lining up with TRBD1. Per germline, CDR1 MGHDK and CDR2 SYGVNS. V shed 1 base and J 5 bases; nucleotides not matched to a gene: 12. The CDR3 length is 17 residues. The CDR3 nucleotides are TGTGCCAGCAGTGAATCGGGTTTAGGGACAGGGAAGGACGAGCAGTACTTC. It translates to CASSESGLGTGKDEQYF.

This chain joins TRBV30 and TRBJ1-4, with D perhaps matching TRBD1 (6 bases). Germline V gene data show CDR1 as GTSNPN and CDR2 as SVGIG (reference sequence). This CDR3 is 13 amino acids long. V was shortened by 1 base and J by 12 bases, with 15 bases between the two germline ends. The CDR3 sequence: CAWSGQARAELFF. For the CDR3, the DNA is TGTGCCTGGAGTGGACAGGCCCGGGCGGAACTGTTTTTT.

This clone was observed once. This rearrangement joins TRBV11-2 to TRBJ2-5, with no clear D. Trimming left V 1 base short and J 3 bases short, with 6 bases between. Germline CDR1 and CDR2: SGHAT and FQNNGV. The CDR3 has 13 amino acids. The CDR3 spells CASSLVSEETQYF. CDR3 sequence (DNA): TGTGCCAGCAGCTTAGTATCTGAAGAGACCCAGTACTTC.

The chain carries TRBV27 and TRBJ2-1; 9 nucleotides agree with TRBD1. This CDR3 contains 15 residues. Germline CDR1 is MNHEY and CDR2 is SMNVEV (reference sequence). Germline trimming cut 5 bases from V and 7 bases from J; bases unmatched to any gene: 9. CDR3 DNA sequence: TGTGCCAGCAGTCCGCTGGGACAGGGATGGAATGAGCAGTTCTTC. This sequence encodes CASSPLGQGWNEQFF.

With regard to this clone: One end of the junction varies from germline; a read error may be responsible. CDR3 in amino acids: CKAGLADASSYNEQFF. The CDR3 DNA reads TGCAAGGCGGGACTAGCGGATGCTAGCTCCTACAATGAGCAGTTCTTC. V is TRBV28 and J is TRBJ2-1, with 11 bases identical to TRBD2. The CDR3 extends over 16 amino acids. Germline-derived CDR1 and CDR2 are MDHEN and SYDVKM.

The chain is built from TRBV4-2 and TRBJ1-5, with 7 bases matching TRBD1. In germline, CDR1 is LGHNA, CDR2 YNFKEQ. V lost 1 base, J lost 2 bases, and 5 bases stayed unmatched. This CDR3 spans 16 amino acids. In nucleotides, the CDR3 is TGTGCCAGCAGCCAAGTCTCGGGGACAGGCAATCAGCCCCAGCATTTT. Protein sequence: CASSQVSGTGNQPQHF.